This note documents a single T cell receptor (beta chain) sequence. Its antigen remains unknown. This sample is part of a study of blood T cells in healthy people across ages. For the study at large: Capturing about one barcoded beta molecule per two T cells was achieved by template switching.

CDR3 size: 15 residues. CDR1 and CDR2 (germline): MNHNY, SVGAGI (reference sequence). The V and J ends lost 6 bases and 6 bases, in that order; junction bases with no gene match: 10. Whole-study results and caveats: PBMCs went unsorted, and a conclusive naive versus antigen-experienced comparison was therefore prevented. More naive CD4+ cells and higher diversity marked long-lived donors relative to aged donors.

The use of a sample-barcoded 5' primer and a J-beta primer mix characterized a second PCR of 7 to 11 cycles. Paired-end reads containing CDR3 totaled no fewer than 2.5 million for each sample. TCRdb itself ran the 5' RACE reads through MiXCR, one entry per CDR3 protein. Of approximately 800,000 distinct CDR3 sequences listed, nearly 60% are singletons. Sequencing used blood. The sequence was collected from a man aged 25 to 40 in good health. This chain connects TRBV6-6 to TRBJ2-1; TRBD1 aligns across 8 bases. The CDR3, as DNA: TGTGCCAGCAGCCCCGGGCAGGGGGCCTTCAATGAGCAGTTCTTC. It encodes CASSPGQGAFNEQFF.